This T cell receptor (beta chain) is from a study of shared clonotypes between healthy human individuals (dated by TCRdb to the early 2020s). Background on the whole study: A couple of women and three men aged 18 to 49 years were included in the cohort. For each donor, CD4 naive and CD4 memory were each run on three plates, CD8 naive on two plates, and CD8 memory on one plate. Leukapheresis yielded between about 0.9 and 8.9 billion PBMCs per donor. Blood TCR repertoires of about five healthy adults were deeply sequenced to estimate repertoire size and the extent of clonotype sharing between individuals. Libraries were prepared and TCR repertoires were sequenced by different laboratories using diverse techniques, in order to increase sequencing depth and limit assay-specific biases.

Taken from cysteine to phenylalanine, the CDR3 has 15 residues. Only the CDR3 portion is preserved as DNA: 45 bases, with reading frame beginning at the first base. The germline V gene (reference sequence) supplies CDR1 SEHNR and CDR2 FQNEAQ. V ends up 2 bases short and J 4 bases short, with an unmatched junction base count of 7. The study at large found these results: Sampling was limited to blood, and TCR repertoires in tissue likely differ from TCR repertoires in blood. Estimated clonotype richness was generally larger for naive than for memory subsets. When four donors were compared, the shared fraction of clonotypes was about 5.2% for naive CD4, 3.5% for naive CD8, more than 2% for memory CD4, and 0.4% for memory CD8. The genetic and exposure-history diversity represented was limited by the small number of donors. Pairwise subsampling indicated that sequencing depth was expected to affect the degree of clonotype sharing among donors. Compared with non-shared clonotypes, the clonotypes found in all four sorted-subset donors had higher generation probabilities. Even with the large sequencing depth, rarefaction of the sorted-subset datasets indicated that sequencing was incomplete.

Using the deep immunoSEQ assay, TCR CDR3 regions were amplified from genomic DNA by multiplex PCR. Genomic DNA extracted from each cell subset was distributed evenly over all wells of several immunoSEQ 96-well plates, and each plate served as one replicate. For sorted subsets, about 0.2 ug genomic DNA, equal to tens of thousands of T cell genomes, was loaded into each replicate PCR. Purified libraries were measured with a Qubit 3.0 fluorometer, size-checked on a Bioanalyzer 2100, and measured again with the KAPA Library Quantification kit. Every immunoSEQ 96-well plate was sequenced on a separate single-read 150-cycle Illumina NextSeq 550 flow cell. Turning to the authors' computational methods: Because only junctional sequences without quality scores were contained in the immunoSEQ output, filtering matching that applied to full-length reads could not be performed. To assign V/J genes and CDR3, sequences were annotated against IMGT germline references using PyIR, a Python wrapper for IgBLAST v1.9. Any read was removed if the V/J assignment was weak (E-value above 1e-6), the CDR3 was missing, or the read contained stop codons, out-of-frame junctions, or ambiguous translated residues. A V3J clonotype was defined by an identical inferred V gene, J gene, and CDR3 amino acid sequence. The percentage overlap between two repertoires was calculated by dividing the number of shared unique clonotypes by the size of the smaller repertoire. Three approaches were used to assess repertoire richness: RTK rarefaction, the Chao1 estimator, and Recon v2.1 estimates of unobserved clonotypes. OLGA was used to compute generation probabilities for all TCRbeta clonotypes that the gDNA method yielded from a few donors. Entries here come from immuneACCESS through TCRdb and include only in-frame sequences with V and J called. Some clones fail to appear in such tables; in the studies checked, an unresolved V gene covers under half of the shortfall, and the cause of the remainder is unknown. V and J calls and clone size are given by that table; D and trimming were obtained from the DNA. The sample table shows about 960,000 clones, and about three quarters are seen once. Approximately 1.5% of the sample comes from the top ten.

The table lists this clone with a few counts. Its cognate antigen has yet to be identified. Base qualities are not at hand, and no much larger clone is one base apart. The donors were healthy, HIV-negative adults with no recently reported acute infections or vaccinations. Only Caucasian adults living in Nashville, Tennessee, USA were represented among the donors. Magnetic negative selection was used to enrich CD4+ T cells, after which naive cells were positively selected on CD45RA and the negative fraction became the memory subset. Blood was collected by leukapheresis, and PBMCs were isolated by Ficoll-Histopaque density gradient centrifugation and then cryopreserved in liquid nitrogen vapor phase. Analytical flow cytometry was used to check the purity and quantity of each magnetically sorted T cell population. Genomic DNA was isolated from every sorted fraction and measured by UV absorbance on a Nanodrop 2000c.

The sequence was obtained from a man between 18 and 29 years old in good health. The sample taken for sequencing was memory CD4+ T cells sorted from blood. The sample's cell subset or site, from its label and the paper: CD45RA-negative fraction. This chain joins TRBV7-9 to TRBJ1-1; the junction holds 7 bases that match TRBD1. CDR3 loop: CASSLTSAGGTEAFF. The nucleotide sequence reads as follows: TGTGCCAGCAGCTTAACCTCCGCAGGGGGCACTGAAGCTTTCTTT.